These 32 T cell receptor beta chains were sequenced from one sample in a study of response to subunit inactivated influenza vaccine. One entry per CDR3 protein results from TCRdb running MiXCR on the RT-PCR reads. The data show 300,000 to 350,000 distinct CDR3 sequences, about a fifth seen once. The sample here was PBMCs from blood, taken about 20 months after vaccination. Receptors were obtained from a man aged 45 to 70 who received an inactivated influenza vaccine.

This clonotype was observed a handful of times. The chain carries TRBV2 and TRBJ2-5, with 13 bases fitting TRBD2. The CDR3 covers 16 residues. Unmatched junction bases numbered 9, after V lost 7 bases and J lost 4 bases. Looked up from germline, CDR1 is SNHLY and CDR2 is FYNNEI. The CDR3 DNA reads TGTGCCAGCAAATCGGGACTAGCGGGAAGAGCAGAGACCCAGTACTTC. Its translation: CASKSGLAGRAETQYF.

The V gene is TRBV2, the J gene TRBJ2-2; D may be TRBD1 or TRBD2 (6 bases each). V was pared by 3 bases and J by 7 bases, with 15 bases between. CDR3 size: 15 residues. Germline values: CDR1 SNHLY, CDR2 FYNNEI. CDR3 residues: CASSELEGVGGELFF. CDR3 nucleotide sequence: TGTGCCAGCAGTGAGCTGGAGGGGGTCGGCGGGGAGCTGTTTTTT. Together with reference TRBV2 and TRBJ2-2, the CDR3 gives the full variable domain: EPEVTQTPSHQVTQMGQEVILRCVPISNHLYFYWYRQILGQKVEFLVSFYNNEISEKSEIFDDQFSVERPDGSNFTLKIRSTKLEDSAMYFCASSELEGVGGELFFGEGSRLTVL.

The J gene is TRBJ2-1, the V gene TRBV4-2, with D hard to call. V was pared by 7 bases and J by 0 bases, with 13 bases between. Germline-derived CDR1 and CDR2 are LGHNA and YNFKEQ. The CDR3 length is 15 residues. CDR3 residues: CASTRSIASYNEQFF. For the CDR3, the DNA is TGTGCCAGCACCAGGTCGATAGCCTCCTACAATGAGCAGTTCTTC.

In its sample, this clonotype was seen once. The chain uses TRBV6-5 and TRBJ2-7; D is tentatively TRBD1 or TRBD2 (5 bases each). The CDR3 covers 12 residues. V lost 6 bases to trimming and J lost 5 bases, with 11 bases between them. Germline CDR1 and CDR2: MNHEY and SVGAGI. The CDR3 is CASSRGTHEQYF. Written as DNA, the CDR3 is TGTGCCAGCAGCCGAGGGACCCACGAGCAGTACTTC.

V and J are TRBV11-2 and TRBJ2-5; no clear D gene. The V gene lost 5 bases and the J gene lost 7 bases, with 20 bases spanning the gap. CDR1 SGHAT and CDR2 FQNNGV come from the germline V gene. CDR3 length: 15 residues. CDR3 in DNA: TGTGCCAGCAGCCCTCTTGCTGAGGCCTTCGGGACCCAGTACTTC. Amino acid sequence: CASSPLAEAFGTQYF. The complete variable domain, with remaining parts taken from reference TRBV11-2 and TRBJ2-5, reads EAGVAQSPRYKIIEKRQSVAFWCNPISGHATLYWYQQILGQGPKLLIQFQNNGVVDDSQLPKDRFSAERLKGVDSTLKIQPAKLEDSAVYLCASSPLAEAFGTQYFGPGTRLLVL.

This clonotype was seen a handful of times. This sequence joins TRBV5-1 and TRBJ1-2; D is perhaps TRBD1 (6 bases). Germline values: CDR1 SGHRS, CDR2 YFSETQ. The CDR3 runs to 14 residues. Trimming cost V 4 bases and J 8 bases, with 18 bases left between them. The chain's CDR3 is CASSPGHQTDGYTF. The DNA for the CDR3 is TGCGCCAGCAGCCCGGGACACCAAACGGACGGCTACACCTTC.

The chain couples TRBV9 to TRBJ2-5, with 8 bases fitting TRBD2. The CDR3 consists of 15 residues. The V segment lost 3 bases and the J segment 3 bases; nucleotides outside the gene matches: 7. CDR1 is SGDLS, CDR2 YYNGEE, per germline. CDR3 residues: CASSAHAGGEETQYF. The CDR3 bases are TGTGCCAGCAGCGCCCACGCGGGAGGAGAAGAGACCCAGTACTTC. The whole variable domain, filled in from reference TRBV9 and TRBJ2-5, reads DSGVTQTPKHLITATGQRVTLRCSPRSGDLSVYWYQQSLDQGLQFLIQYYNGEERAKGNILERFSAQQFPDLHSELNLSSLELGDSALYFCASSAHAGGEETQYFGPGTRLLVL.

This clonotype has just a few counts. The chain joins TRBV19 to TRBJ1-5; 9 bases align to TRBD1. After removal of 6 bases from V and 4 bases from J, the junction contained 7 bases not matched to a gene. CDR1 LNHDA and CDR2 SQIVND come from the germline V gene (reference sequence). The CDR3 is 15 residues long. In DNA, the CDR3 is TGTGCCAGTAGCGTGGACAGGGGCGAGAATCAGCCCCAGCATTTT. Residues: CASSVDRGENQPQHF.

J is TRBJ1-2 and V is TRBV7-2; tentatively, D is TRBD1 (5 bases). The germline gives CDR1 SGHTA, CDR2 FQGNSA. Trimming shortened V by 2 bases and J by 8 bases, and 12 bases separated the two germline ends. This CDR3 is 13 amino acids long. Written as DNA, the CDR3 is TGTGCCAGCAGCTTATCACGGGGGTACGGCTACACCTTC. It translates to CASSLSRGYGYTF. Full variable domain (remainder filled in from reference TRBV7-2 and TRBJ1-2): GAGVSQSPSNKVTEKGKDVELRCDPISGHTALYWYRQSLGQGLEFLIYFQGNSAPDKSGLPSDRFSAERTGGSVSTLTIQRTQQEDSAVYLCASSLSRGYGYTFGSGTRLTVV.

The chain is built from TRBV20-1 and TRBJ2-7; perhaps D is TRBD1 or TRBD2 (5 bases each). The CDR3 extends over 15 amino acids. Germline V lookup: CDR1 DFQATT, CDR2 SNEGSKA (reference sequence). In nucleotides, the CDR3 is TGCAGGGCCCGATCTCCGGGACGGCCCTCCTACGAGCAGTACTTC. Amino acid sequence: CRARSPGRPSYEQYF.

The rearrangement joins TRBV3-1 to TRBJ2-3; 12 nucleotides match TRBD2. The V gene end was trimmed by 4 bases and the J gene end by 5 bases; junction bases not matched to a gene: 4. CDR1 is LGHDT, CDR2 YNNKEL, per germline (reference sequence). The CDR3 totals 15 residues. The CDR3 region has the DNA TGTGCCAGCAGCCGCCCGGGACTAGCGGGAGATACGCAGTATTTT. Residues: CASSRPGLAGDTQYF.

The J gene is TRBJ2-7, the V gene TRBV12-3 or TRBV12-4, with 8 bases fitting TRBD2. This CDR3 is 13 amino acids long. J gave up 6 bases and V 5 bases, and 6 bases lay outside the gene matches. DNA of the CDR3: TGTGCCAGCAGTCGGACTAGCTCGGTCGAGCAGTACTTC. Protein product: CASSRTSSVEQYF.

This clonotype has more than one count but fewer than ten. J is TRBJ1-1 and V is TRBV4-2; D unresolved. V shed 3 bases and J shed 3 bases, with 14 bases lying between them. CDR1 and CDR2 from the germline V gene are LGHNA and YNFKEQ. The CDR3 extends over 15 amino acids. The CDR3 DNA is TGTGCCAGCAGCCAGGGCCGAGGGTTGGACACTGAAGCTTTCTTT. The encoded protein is CASSQGRGLDTEAFF.

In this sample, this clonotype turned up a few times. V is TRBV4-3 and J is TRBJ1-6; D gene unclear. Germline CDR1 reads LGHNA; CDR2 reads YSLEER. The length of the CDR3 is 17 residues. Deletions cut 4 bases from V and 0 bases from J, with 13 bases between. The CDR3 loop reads CASSRQVDSSYNSPLHF. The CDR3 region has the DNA TGCGCCAGCAGCCGACAAGTGGATAGCTCCTATAATTCACCCCTCCACTTT.

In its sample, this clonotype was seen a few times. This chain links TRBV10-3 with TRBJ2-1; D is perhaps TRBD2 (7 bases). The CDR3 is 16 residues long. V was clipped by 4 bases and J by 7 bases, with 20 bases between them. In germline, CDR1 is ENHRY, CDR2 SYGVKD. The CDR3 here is CAISGSRGREQNEQFF. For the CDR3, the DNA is TGTGCCATCAGTGGGTCTCGGGGGCGGGAGCAGAATGAGCAGTTCTTC.

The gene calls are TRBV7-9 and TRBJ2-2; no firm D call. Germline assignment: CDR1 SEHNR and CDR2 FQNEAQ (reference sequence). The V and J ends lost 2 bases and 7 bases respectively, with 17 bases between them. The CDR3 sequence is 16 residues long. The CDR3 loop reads CASSLSSANPIGELFF. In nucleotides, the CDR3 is TGTGCCAGCAGCTTAAGTTCGGCCAACCCCATCGGGGAGCTGTTTTTT.

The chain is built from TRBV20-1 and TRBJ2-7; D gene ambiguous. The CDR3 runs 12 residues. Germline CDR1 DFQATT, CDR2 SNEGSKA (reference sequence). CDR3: CSARPGPYEQYF. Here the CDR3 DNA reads TGCAGCGCGAGGCCAGGCCCCTACGAGCAGTACTTC.

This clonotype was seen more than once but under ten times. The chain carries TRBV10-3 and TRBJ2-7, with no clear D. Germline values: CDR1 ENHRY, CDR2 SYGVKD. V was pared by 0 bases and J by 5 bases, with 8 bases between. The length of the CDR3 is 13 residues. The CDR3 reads CAISESWAHEQYF. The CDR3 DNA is TGTGCCATCAGTGAGTCCTGGGCCCACGAGCAGTACTTC.

DNA for the CDR3: TGTGCCAGCAGCCCCGGGCGTTGGAACTATGGCTACACCTTC. Translation: CASSPGRWNYGYTF. This chain links TRBV11-2 with TRBJ1-2; D not certain. The CDR3 runs to 14 residues. The V gene lost 5 bases and the J gene lost 2 bases, with 12 bases spanning the gap. CDR1 and CDR2 (germline): SGHAT, FQNNGV.

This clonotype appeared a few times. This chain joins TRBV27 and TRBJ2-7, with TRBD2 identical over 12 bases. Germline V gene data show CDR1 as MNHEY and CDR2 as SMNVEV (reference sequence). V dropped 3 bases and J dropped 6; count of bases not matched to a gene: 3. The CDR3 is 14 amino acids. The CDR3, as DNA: TGTGCCAGCAGTTTCCTAGCGGGAGGGGTCGAGCAGTACTTC. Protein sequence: CASSFLAGGVEQYF.

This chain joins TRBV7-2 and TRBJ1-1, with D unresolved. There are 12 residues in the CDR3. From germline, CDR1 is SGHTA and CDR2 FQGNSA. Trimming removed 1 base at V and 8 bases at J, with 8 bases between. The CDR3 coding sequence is TGTGCCAGCAGCTTAGAGGCAGGAGAAGCTTTCTTT. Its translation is CASSLEAGEAFF. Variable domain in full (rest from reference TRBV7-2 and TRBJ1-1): GAGVSQSPSNKVTEKGKDVELRCDPISGHTALYWYRQSLGQGLEFLIYFQGNSAPDKSGLPSDRFSAERTGGSVSTLTIQRTQQEDSAVYLCASSLEAGEAFFGQGTRLTVV.

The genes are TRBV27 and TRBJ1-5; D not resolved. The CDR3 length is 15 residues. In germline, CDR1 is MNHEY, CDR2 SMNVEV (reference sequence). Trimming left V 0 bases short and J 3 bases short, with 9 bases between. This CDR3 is CASSLSWADNQPQHF. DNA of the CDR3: TGTGCCAGCAGTTTATCTTGGGCAGACAATCAGCCCCAGCATTTT.

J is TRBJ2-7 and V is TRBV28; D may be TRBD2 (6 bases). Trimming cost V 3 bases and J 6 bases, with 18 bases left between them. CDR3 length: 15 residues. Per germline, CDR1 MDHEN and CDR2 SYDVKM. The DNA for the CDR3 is TGTGCCAGCAGTTTGCGCACCGGGGGAAGATCCGAGCAGTACTTC. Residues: CASSLRTGGRSEQYF. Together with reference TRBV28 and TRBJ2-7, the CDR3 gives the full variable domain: DVKVTQSSRYLVKRTGEKVFLECVQDMDHENMFWYRQDPGLGLRLIYFSYDVKMKEKGDIPEGYSVSREKKERFSLILESASTNQTSMYLCASSLRTGGRSEQYFGPGTRLTVT.

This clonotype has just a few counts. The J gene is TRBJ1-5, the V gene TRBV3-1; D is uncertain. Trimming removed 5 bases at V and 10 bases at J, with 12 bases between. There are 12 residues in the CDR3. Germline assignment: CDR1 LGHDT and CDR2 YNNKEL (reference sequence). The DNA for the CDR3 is TGTGCCAGCAGCTCCGCCGGGGAACCCCAGCATTTT. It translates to CASSSAGEPQHF. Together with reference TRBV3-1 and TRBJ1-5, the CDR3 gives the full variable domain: DTAVSQTPKYLVTQMGNDKSIKCEQNLGHDTMYWYKQDSKKFLKIMFSYNNKELIINETVPNRFSPKSPDKAHLNLHINSLELGDSAVYFCASSSAGEPQHFGDGTRLSIL.

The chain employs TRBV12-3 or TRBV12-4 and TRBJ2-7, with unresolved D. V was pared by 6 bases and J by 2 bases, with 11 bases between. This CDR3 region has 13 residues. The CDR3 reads CASSPGRTYEQYF. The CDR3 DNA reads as TGTGCCAGCAGCCCCGGACGGACCTACGAGCAGTACTTC.

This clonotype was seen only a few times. The CDR3 region is CASSQAPGTSNTEAFF. The CDR3 DNA reads as TGCGCCAGCAGCCAGGCCCCCGGGACATCGAACACTGAAGCTTTCTTT. This rearrangement joins TRBV4-3 to TRBJ1-1, with D maybe TRBD1 (6 bases). Trimming took 3 bases from V and 1 from J, leaving 15 bases between them. This CDR3 is 16 amino acids long. Germline V gene data show CDR1 as LGHNA and CDR2 as YSLEER.

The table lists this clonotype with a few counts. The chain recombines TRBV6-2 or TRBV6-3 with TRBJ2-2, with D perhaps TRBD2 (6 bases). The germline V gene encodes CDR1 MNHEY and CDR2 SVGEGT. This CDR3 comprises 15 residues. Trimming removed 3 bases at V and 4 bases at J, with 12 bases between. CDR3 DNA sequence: TGTGCCAGCAGTTATACGGGAGTTGGCACCGGGGAGCTGTTTTTT. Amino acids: CASSYTGVGTGELFF.

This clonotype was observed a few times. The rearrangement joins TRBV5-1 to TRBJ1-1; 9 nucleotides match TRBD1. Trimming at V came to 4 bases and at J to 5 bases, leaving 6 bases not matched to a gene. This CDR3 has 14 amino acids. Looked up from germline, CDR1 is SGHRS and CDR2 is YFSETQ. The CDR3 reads CASSEQGAWTEAFF. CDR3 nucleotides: TGCGCCAGCAGCGAACAGGGGGCGTGGACTGAAGCTTTCTTT.

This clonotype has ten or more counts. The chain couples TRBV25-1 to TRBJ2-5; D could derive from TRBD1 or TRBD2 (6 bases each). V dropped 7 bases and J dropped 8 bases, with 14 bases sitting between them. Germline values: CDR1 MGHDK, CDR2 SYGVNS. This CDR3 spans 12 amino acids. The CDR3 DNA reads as TGTGCCAGCACCGCACCCGGGGGCACCCAGTACTTC. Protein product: CASTAPGGTQYF.

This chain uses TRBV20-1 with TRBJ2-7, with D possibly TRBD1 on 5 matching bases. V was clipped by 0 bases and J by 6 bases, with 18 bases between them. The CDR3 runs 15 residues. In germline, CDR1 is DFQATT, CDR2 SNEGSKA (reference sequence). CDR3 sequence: CSARESPLDRGEQYF. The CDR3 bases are TGCAGTGCTAGAGAATCACCGCTTGACAGAGGCGAGCAGTACTTC.

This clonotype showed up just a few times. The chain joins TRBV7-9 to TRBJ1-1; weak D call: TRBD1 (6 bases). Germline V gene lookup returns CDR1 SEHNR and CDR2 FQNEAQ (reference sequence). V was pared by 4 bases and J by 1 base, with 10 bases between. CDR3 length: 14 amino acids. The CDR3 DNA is TGTGCCAGCAGCTCGACAGGAGGGAACACTGAAGCTTTCTTT. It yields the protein CASSSTGGNTEAFF.

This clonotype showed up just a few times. The CDR3 region has the DNA TGTGCCAGCAGCTTGGTTTGGGGGCGGACTGAAGCTTTCTTT. It specifies CASSLVWGRTEAFF. V is TRBV5-5 and J is TRBJ1-1; D perhaps matches TRBD1 (6 bases). The CDR3 has 14 residues. Germline V gene data show CDR1 as SGHKS and CDR2 as YYEKEE (reference sequence). Between the trimmed V and J ends, which lost 0 bases and 5 bases, there was a span of 11 bases.